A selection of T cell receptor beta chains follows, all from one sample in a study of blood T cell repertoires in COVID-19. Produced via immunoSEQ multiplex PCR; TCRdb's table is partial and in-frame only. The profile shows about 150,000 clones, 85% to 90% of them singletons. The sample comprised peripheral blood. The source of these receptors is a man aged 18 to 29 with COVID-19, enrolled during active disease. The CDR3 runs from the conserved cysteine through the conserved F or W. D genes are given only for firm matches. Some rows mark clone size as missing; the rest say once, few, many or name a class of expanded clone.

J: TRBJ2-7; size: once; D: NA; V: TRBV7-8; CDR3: CASGLSTISEQYF; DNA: TGTGCCAGCGGCCTCAGTACTATTTCCGAGCAGTACTTC
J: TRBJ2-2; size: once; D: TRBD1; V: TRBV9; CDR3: CASSSRQGNTGELFF; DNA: TGTGCCAGCAGCTCCCGACAGGGGAACACCGGGGAGCTGTTTTTT
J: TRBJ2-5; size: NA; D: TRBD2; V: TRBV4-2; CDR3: CASSQGLAGGRRETQYF; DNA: TGTGCCAGCAGCCAAGGTCTGGCGGGCGGGAGACGGGAGACCCAGTACTTC
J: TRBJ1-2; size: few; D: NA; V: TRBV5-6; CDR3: CASSLWGAGYGYTF; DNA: TGTGCCAGCAGCCTGTGGGGCGCTGGCTATGGCTACACCTTC
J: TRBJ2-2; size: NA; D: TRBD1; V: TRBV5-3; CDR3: CASGQGAGELFF; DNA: TGTGCCAGTGGACAGGGGGCCGGGGAGCTGTTTTTT
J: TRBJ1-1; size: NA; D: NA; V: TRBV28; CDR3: CASSPRREGGTEAFF; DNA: TGTGCCAGCAGTCCGAGGCGAGAGGGGGGGACTGAAGCTTTCTTT
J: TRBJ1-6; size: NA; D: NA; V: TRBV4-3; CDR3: CASSQNAASDSPLHF; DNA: TGCGCCAGCAGCCAAAATGCCGCGTCGGATTCACCCCTCCACTTT
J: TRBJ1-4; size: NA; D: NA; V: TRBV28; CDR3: CAAGKLEKLLF; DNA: TGTGCCGCAGGGAAGTTGGAAAAACTGCTTTTT
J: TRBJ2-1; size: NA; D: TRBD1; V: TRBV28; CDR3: CASSPSGQRNEQFF; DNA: TGTGCCAGCAGTCCCTCGGGACAGCGTAATGAGCAGTTCTTC
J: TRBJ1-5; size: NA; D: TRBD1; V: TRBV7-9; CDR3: CASSHDRVVGQPQHF; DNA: TGTGCCAGCAGCCACGACAGGGTCGTGGGTCAGCCCCAGCATTTT
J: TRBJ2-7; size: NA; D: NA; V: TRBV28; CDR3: CASSGHRTSYEQYF; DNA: TGTGCCAGCAGCGGACACCGGACCTCCTACGAGCAGTACTTC
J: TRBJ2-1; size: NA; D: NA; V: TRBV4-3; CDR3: CASSHRGRRRDEQFF; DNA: TGCGCCAGCAGCCACAGGGGAAGGCGCAGAGATGAGCAGTTCTTC
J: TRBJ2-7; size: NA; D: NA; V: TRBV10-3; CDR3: CAIQGTSYEQYF; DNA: TGTGCCATCCAGGGGACCTCCTACGAGCAGTACTTC
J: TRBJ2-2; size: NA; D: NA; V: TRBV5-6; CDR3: CASSYGIRTGELFF; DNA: TGTGCCAGCAGCTACGGGATTCGCACCGGGGAGCTGTTTTTT
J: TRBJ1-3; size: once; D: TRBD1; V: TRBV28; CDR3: CASSLDKTGGGRNTIYF; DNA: TGTGCCAGCAGTCTCGACAAAACAGGGGGGGGTAGAAACACCATATATTTT
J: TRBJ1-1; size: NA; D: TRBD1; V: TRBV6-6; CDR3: CASSPTGSYTEAFF; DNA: TGTGCCAGCAGCCCGACAGGGTCGTACACTGAAGCTTTCTTT
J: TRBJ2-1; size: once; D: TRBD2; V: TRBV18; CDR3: CASSPPSGAGYNEQFF; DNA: TGTGCCAGCTCACCACCTAGCGGGGCCGGATACAATGAGCAGTTCTTC
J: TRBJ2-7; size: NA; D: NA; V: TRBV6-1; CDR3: CASSDIFPVGYEQYF; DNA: TGTGCCAGCAGTGACATTTTTCCGGTCGGCTACGAGCAGTACTTC
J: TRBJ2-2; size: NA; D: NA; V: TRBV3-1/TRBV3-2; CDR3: CASSQGGPGTGELFF; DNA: TGTGCCAGCAGCCAAGGGGGTCCGGGGACCGGGGAGCTGTTTTTT
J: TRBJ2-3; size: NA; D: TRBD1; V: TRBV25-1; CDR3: CASSGGQGSTDTQYF; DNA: TGTGCCAGCAGTGGGGGACAGGGGAGCACAGATACGCAGTATTTT
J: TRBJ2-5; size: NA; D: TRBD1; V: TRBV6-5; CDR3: CASSYSGTGKETQYF; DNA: TGTGCCAGCAGTTACTCGGGGACAGGGAAAGAGACCCAGTACTTC
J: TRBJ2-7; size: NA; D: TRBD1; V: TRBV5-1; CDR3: CASSFTGTGVQEQYF; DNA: TGCGCCAGCAGCTTTACCGGGACAGGGGTTCAAGAGCAGTACTTC